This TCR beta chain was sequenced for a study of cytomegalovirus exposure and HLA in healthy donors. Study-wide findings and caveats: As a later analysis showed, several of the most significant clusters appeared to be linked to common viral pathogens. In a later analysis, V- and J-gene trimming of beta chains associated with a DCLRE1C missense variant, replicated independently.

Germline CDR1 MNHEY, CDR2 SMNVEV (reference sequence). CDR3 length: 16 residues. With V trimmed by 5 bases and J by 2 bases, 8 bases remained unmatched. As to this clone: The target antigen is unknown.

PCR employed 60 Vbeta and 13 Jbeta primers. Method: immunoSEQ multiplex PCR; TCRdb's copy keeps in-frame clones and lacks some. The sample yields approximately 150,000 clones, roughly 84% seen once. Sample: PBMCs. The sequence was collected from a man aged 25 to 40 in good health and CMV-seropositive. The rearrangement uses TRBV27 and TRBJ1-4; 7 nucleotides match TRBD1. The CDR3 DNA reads TGTGCCAGCAGTATATTCCCGGGACAGACTAATGAAAAACTGTTTTTT. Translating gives CASSIFPGQTNEKLFF.